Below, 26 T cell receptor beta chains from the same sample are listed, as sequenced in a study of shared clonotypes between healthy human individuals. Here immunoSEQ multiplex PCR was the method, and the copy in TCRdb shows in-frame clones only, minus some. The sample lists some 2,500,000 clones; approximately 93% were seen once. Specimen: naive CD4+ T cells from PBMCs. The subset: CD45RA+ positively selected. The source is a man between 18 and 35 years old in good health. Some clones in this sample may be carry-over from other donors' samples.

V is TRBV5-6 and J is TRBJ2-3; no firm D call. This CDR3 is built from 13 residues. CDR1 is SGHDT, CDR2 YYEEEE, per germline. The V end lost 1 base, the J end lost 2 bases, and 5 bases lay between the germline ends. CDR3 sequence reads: CASSLTVTDTQYF. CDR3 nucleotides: TGTGCCAGCAGCTTGACAGTCACAGATACGCAGTATTTT.

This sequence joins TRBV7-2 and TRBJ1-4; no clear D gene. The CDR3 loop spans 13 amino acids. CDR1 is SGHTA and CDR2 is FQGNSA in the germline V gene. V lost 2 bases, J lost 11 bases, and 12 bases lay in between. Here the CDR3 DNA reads TGTGCCAGCAGCTTAAGGACCATTGGGAAACTGTTTTTT. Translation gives CASSLRTIGKLFF.

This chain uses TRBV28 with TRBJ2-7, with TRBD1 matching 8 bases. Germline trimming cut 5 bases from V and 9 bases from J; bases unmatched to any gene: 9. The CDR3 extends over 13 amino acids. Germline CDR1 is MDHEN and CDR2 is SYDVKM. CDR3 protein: CASSGTGPGSQYF. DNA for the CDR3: TGTGCCAGCAGTGGGACAGGCCCGGGGTCGCAGTACTTC.

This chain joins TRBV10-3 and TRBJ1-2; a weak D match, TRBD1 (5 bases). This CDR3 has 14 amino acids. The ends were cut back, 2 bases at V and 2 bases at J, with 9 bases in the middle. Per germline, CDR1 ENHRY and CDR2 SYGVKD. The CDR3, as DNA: TGTGCCATCAGTGAGGAGGGACGGAACTATGGCTACACCTTC. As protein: CAISEEGRNYGYTF.

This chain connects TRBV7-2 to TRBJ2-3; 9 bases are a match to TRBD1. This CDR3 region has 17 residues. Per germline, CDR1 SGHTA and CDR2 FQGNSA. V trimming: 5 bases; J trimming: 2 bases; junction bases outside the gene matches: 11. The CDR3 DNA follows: TGTGCCAGCAGCACAGGGGGACAGGGAATACTCACAGATACGCAGTATTTT. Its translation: CASSTGGQGILTDTQYF.

CDR3 DNA sequence: TGTGCCAGCATCTTGGACACGAACTCACCCCTCCACTTT. Its protein product is CASILDTNSPLHF. The chain uses TRBV28 and TRBJ1-6; a possible D gene is TRBD1 (5 bases). Trimming cost V 7 bases and J 10 bases, with 14 bases left between them. Germline values: CDR1 MDHEN, CDR2 SYDVKM. The CDR3 sequence is 13 residues long.

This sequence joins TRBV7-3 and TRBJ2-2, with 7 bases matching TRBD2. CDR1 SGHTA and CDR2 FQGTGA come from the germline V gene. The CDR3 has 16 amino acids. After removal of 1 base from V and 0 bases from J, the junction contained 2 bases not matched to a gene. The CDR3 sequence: CASSLKGTTNTGELFF. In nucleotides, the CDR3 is TGTGCCAGCAGCTTAAAGGGGACTACGAACACCGGGGAGCTGTTTTTT.

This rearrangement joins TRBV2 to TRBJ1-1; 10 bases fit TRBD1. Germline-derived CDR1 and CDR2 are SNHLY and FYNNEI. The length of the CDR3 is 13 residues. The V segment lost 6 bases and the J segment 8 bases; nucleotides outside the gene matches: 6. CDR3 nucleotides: TGTGCCAGCAGCACCACGGACAGGGGGGAAGCTTTCTTT. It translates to CASSTTDRGEAFF.

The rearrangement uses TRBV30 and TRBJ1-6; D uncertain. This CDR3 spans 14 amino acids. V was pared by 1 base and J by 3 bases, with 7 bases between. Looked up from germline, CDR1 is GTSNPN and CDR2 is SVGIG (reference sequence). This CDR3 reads CAWSATIYNSPLHF. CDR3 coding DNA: TGTGCCTGGAGTGCGACAATCTATAATTCACCCCTCCACTTT.

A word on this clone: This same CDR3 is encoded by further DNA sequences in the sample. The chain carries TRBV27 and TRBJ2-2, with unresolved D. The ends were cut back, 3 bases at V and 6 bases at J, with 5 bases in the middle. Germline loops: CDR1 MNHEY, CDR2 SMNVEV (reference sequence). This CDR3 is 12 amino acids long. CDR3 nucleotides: TGTGCCAGCAGTTTGTTGGCCGGGGAGCTGTTTTTT. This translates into CASSLLAGELFF.

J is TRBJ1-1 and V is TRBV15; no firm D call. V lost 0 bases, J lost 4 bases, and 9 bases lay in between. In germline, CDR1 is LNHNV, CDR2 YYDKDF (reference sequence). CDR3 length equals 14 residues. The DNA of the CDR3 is TGTGCCACCAGCAGAGAAGGGCCTCTCACTGAAGCTTTCTTT. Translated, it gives CATSREGPLTEAFF.

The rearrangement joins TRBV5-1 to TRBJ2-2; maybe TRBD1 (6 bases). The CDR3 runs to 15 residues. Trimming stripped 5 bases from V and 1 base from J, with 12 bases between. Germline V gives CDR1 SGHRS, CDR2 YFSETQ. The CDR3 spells CASREDSGNTGELFF. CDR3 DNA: TGCGCCAGCAGGGAGGACAGTGGGAACACCGGGGAGCTGTTTTTT.

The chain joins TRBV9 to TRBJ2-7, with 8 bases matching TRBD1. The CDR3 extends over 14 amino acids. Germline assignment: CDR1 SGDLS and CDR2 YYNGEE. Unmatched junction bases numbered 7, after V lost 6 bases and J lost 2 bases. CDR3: CASNEQGQAYEQYF. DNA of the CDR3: TGTGCCAGCAACGAACAGGGACAGGCCTACGAGCAGTACTTC.

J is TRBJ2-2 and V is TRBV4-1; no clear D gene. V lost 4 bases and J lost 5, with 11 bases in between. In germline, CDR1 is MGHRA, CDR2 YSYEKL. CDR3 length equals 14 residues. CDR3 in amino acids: CASSPRLRTGELFF. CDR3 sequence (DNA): TGCGCCAGCAGCCCTAGACTCCGGACCGGGGAGCTGTTTTTT.

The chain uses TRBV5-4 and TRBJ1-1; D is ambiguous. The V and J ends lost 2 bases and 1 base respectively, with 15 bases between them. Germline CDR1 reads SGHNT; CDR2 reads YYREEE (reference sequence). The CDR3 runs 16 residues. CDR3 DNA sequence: TGTGCCAGCAGCTTACTTCGGGATGGCGGGAACACTGAAGCTTTCTTT. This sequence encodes CASSLLRDGGNTEAFF.

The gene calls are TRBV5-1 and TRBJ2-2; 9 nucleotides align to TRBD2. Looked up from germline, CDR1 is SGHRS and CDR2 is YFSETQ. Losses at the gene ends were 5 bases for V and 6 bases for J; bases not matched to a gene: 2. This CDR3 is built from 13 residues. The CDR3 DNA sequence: TGCGCCAGCAGGGGGACTAGCCCCGGGGAGCTGTTTTTT. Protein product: CASRGTSPGELFF. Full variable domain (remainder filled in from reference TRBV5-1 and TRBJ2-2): KAGVTQTPRYLIKTRGQQVTLSCSPISGHRSVSWYQQTPGQGLQFLFEYFSETQRNKGNFPGRFSGRQFSNSRSEMNVSTLELGDSALYLCASRGTSPGELFFGEGSRLTVL.

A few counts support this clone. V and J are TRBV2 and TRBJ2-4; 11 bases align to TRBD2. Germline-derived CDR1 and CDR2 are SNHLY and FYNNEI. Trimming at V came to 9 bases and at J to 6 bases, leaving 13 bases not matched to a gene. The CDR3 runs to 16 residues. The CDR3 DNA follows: TGTGCCAGTGGGGGAACTAGCGGGAGAGTCAGAAACATTCAGTACTTC. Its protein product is CASGGTSGRVRNIQYF. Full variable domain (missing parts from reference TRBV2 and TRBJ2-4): EPEVTQTPSHQVTQMGQEVILRCVPISNHLYFYWYRQILGQKVEFLVSFYNNEISEKSEIFDDQFSVERPDGSNFTLKIRSTKLEDSAMYFCASGGTSGRVRNIQYFGAGTRLSVL.

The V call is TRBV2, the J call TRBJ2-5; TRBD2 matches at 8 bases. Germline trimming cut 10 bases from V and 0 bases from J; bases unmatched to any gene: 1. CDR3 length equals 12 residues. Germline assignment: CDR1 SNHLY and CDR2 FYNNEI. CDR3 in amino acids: CAKRGYQETQYF. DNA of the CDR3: TGTGCCAAGCGGGGGTACCAAGAGACCCAGTACTTC.

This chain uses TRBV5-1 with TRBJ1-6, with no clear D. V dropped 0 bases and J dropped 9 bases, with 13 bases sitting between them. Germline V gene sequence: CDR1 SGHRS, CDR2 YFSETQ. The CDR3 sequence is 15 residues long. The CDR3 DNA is TGCGCCAGCAGCTTGGAGGGCCTAGACCCTTCACCCCTCCACTTT. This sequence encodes CASSLEGLDPSPLHF.

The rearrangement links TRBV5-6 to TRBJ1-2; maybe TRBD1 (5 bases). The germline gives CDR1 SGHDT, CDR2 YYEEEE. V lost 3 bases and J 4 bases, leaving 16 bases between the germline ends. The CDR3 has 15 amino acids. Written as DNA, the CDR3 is TGTGCCAGCAGCTCCTCTTTTTCGGGGACCTATGGCTACACCTTC. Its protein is CASSSSFSGTYGYTF.

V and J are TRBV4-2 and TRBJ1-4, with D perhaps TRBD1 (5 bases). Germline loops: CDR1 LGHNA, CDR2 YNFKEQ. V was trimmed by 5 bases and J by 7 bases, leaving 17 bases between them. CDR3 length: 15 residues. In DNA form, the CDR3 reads TGTGCCAGCAGCTATCCCGGGGACCGGAGTGAAAAACTGTTTTTT. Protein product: CASSYPGDRSEKLFF.

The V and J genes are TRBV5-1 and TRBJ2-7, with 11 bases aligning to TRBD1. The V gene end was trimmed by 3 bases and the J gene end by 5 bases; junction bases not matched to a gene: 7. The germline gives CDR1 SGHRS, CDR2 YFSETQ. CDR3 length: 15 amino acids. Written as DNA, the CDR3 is TGCGCCAGCAGCTCTCCGGGACAGGGGGTTGACGAGCAGTACTTC. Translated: CASSSPGQGVDEQYF.

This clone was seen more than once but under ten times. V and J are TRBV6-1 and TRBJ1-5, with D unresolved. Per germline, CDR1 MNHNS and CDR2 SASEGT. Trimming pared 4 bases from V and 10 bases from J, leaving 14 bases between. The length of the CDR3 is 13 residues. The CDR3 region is CASSGEQGLPQHF. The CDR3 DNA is TGTGCCAGCAGTGGAGAACAAGGGCTTCCCCAGCATTTT.

The DNA of the CDR3 is TGTGCCAGCAGCTTAGCGCTAAGTTGGGCTAGCGCGTGGGATGAGCAGTTCTTC. Its protein is CASSLALSWASAWDEQFF. The V gene is TRBV7-2, the J gene TRBJ2-1, with a tentative D call TRBD2 (6 bases). Trimming cost V 0 bases and J 8 bases, with 23 bases left between them. Germline V CDR1 and CDR2: SGHTA, FQGNSA. This CDR3 has 18 amino acids.

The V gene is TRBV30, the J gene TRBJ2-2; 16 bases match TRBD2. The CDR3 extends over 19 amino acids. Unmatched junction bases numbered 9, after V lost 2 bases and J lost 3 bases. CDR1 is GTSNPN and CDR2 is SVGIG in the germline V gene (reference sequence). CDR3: CAWSPKPGLAGGHTGELFF. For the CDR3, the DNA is TGTGCCTGGAGTCCAAAGCCGGGACTAGCGGGAGGGCACACCGGGGAGCTGTTTTTT. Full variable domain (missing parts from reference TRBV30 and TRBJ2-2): SQTIHQWPATLVQPVGSPLSLECTVEGTSNPNLYWYRQAAGRGLQLLFYSVGIGQISSEVPQNLSASRPQDRQFILSSKKLLLSDSGFYLCAWSPKPGLAGGHTGELFFGEGSRLTVL.

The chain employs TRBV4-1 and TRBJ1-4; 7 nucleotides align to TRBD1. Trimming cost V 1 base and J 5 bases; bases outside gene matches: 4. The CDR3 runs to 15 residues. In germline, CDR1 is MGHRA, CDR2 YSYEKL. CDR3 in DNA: TGCGCCAGCAGCCAAGTGGCGGACAGGAATGAAAAACTGTTTTTT. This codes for CASSQVADRNEKLFF.